These 6 T cell receptor beta chains came from one sample sequenced in a study of T cell responses to AZD1222 COVID-19 vaccine. Assay: immunoSEQ multiplex PCR; the TCRdb copy retains only in-frame clones and omits some. The repertoire holds roughly 120,000 clones, with more than 80% as singletons. Material: peripheral blood, obtained on day 0 of AZD1222 vaccination. The receptors were gathered from an adult in good health.

This sequence joins TRBV15 and TRBJ2-4; 8 nucleotides agree with TRBD2. Per the germline V gene, CDR1 is LNHNV and CDR2 is YYDKDF (reference sequence). V gave up 8 bases and J gave up 1 base; unmatched junction bases: 10. The CDR3 runs 16 residues. The CDR3: CATGGSGEGAKNIQYF. Written as DNA, the CDR3 is TGTGCCACCGGCGGTAGCGGGGAGGGGGCCAAAAACATTCAGTACTTC.

V is TRBV7-2 and J is TRBJ1-2; D may be TRBD1 (6 bases). CDR3 length equals 16 residues. Trimming removed 5 bases from V and 8 bases from J, with 24 bases in between. Germline lookup yields CDR1 SGHTA and CDR2 FQGNSA. The chain's CDR3 is CASSPAGTPKILGYTF. CDR3 DNA: TGTGCCAGCAGCCCAGCTGGGACACCGAAGATATTGGGCTACACCTTC.

The chain combines TRBV24-1 with TRBJ2-5; D might be TRBD1 (5 bases). V was clipped by 3 bases and J by 5 bases, with 15 bases between them. This CDR3 has 15 amino acids. Germline CDR1 and CDR2: KGHDR and SFDVKD. The CDR3 nucleotides are TGTGCCACCAGTGATGGGGCTAGTCAACGGGAGACCCAGTACTTC. It codes for CATSDGASQRETQYF.

The rearrangement links TRBV28 to TRBJ1-3; no clear D. There are 14 residues in the CDR3. Germline values: CDR1 MDHEN, CDR2 SYDVKM. With 6 bases removed from V and 0 bases from J, the gap between germline ends came to 9 bases. CDR3 loop: CASRPGSSGNTIYF. CDR3 bases: TGTGCCAGCAGACCGGGATCCTCTGGAAACACCATATATTTT.

This rearrangement joins TRBV13 to TRBJ2-5; unclear D gene. The V end was cut by 4 bases, the J end by 2 bases, with 17 bases between. The germline V gene has CDR1 PRHDT and CDR2 FYEKMQ (reference sequence). The CDR3 is made up of 16 amino acids. The CDR3 DNA reads TGTGCCAGCAGCTCGCAACGAAATACTGAGCAAGAGACCCAGTACTTC. It translates to CASSSQRNTEQETQYF.

Notes on this clone: The junction differs from germline at one of its ends, possibly a read error. CDR3 DNA: TGTGCCAGCAGTCCCGGCCGCAGGATGTTATCATTC. Its translation: CASSPGRRMLSF. This chain uses TRBV27 with TRBJ2-7; D remains unclear. The CDR3 has 12 amino acids. Germline CDR1 is MNHEY and CDR2 is SMNVEV (reference sequence).